The 22 T cell receptor beta chains below were found in one sample sequenced in a study of blood T cell repertoires in COVID-19. Measured with immunoSEQ multiplex PCR; TCRdb has only the in-frame clones, and not every one. Of approximately 260,000 clones listed, about 86% are singletons. Source material: peripheral blood. Receptor source: a woman over 75 with acute or convalescent COVID-19.

CDR3 nucleotide sequence: TGTGCCAGCAGCCAGCAAAGGGGGCCGGGAAACACCATATATTTT. Protein sequence: CASSQQRGPGNTIYF. The chain combines TRBV6-5 with TRBJ1-3, with 7 bases aligning to TRBD1. J was trimmed by 4 bases and V by 6 bases; bases with no gene match: 9. Germline V gene data show CDR1 as MNHEY and CDR2 as SVGAGI. This CDR3 region has 15 residues.

This chain links TRBV2 with TRBJ1-5, with TRBD1 identical over 8 bases. The CDR3 consists of 15 residues. Germline-derived CDR1 and CDR2 are SNHLY and FYNNEI. The V and J ends lost 6 bases and 6 bases, in that order; junction bases with no gene match: 10. The CDR3 DNA is TGTGCCAGCAGACCAGACAGGGGAGCAGGTCAGCCCCAGCATTTT. Protein: CASRPDRGAGQPQHF.

In this sample, this clone turned up once. The chain has TRBV5-1 and TRBJ1-2; 7 bases align to TRBD1. The germline CDR1 and CDR2 sequences are SGHRS and YFSETQ. The CDR3 consists of 13 residues. After removal of 4 bases from V and 2 bases from J, the junction contained 2 bases not matched to a gene. The CDR3 nucleotides read TGCGCCAGCAGCGCGGGACAGAACTATGGCTACACCTTC. Amino acids: CASSAGQNYGYTF.

In this sample, this clone turned up a few times. The rearrangement uses TRBV6-6 and TRBJ1-5, with D possibly TRBD1 on 6 matching bases. The germline V gene encodes CDR1 MNHNY and CDR2 SVGAGI (reference sequence). Trimming left V 6 bases short and J 3 bases short, with 12 bases between. CDR3 length: 14 residues. The CDR3 region has the DNA TGTGCCAGCAGCCTCCAGGGGAACAATCAGCCCCAGCATTTT. Protein: CASSLQGNNQPQHF.

CDR3 in DNA: TGTGCCAGCAGCTCCGGAGGAGGGAGGCCTTCACCCCTCCACTTT. Encoded protein: CASSSGGGRPSPLHF. The gene calls are TRBV9 and TRBJ1-6; no clear D gene. V gave up 4 bases and J gave up 9 bases, with 17 bases separating them. The V gene's germline CDR1 is SGDLS and CDR2 YYNGEE. CDR3 length equals 15 residues.

The table lists this clone with a few counts. The chain recombines TRBV7-9 with TRBJ2-2; 8 nucleotides align to TRBD1. V shed 5 bases and J 7 bases; nucleotides not matched to a gene: 6. The CDR3 has 14 residues. Looked up from germline, CDR1 is SEHNR and CDR2 is FQNEAQ (reference sequence). The CDR3 bases are TGTGCCAGCAGCCCGCAGGGGGCCGGCGGGGAGCTGTTTTTT. Encoded protein: CASSPQGAGGELFF.

The chain employs TRBV28 and TRBJ1-1; TRBD1 is a possible D gene (5 bases). Per the germline V gene, CDR1 is MDHEN and CDR2 is SYDVKM. V lost 6 bases and J lost 7, with 21 bases in between. CDR3 length equals 15 residues. In DNA, the CDR3 is TGTGCCAGCAGCTCATGGGGGGGGAAAGGGAATGAAGCTTTCTTT. It translates to CASSSWGGKGNEAFF.

V is TRBV7-2 and J is TRBJ1-6, with 7 bases aligning to TRBD1. The germline V gene encodes CDR1 SGHTA and CDR2 FQGNSA. V lost 5 bases to trimming and J lost 6 bases; unmatched junction nucleotides: 7. The CDR3 length is 15 residues. This CDR3 is CASSQQGPLNSPLHF. DNA of the CDR3: TGTGCCAGCAGCCAACAGGGGCCCCTTAATTCACCCCTCCACTTT.

J is TRBJ1-1 and V is TRBV4-1; D not resolved. The ends were cut back, 0 bases at V and 0 bases at J, with 8 bases in the middle. This CDR3 spans 15 amino acids. Germline-derived CDR1 and CDR2 are MGHRA and YSYEKL. DNA of the CDR3: TGCGCCAGCAGCCAAGATCGTCAGTTGAACACTGAAGCTTTCTTT. Its protein is CASSQDRQLNTEAFF.

This chain links TRBV28 with TRBJ2-1, with a possible D match to TRBD2 (7 bases). V was cut by 2 bases and J by 2 bases, with 13 bases left in between. This CDR3 region has 16 residues. CDR1 and CDR2 from the germline V gene are MDHEN and SYDVKM. The CDR3 here is CASSLRRGDTYNEQFF. The CDR3 DNA reads as TGTGCCAGCAGTTTACGACGGGGGGACACCTACAATGAGCAGTTCTTC.

J is TRBJ1-2 and V is TRBV27; TRBD1 is a possible D gene (5 bases). The germline V gene has CDR1 MNHEY and CDR2 SMNVEV (reference sequence). V was trimmed by 5 bases and J by 7 bases, leaving 11 bases between them. The length of the CDR3 is 12 residues. This CDR3 reads CASSPQGFGYTF. In DNA form, the CDR3 reads TGTGCCAGCAGTCCCCAGGGTTTTGGCTACACCTTC.

The chain is built from TRBV11-1 and TRBJ1-1, with D perhaps TRBD1 (6 bases). Germline lookup yields CDR1 SGHAT and CDR2 FQDESV (reference sequence). Trimming pared 5 bases from V and 4 bases from J, leaving 14 bases between. The CDR3 is 14 residues long. This CDR3 reads CASSPQGIGTEAFF. The CDR3 nucleotides are TGTGCCAGCAGCCCACAGGGAATCGGCACTGAAGCTTTCTTT.

The V gene is TRBV5-3, the J gene TRBJ2-4; 7 bases fit TRBD1. TRBV5-3 is an open reading frame, and its role is uncertain. V lost 0 bases, J lost 0 bases, and 3 bases stayed unmatched. This CDR3 has 16 residues. This chain's CDR3 is CARSLGRGPAKNIQYF. DNA of the CDR3: TGTGCCAGAAGCTTGGGTAGGGGGCCAGCCAAAAACATTCAGTACTTC.

The CDR3 bases are TGTGCCAGCAGCTCCGGGACTAGGCTTACAAGGCAGTTCTTC. This translates into CASSSGTRLTRQFF. The chain links TRBV6-5 to TRBJ2-1; 8 bases align to TRBD2. Unmatched junction bases numbered 13, after V lost 6 bases and J lost 12 bases. CDR3 length: 14 amino acids. From germline, CDR1 is MNHEY and CDR2 SVGAGI.

The genes are TRBV5-1 and TRBJ1-3; D is uncertain. The CDR3 extends over 15 amino acids. Germline lookup yields CDR1 SGHRS and CDR2 YFSETQ. V was pared by 4 bases and J by 2 bases, with 13 bases between. The CDR3 DNA sequence: TGCGCCAGCAGCCCCGAATCCGGAGCTGGAAACACCATATATTTT. It is translated as CASSPESGAGNTIYF.

The rearrangement links TRBV2 to TRBJ2-2; TRBD2 is a possible D gene (6 bases). CDR3 length: 17 residues. Germline CDR1 reads SNHLY; CDR2 reads FYNNEI. V dropped 5 bases and J dropped 2 bases, with 18 bases sitting between them. The CDR3 bases are TGTGCCAGCAGTTCCGGTAGGAGGGGACCAAACACCGGGGAGCTGTTTTTT. It codes for CASSSGRRGPNTGELFF. Combining the CDR3 with reference TRBV2 and TRBJ2-2 gives the whole variable domain EPEVTQTPSHQVTQMGQEVILRCVPISNHLYFYWYRQILGQKVEFLVSFYNNEISEKSEIFDDQFSVERPDGSNFTLKIRSTKLEDSAMYFCASSSGRRGPNTGELFFGEGSRLTVL.

The chain recombines TRBV11-3 with TRBJ2-1, with D possibly TRBD2 on 7 matching bases. This CDR3 is 16 amino acids long. Trimming took off 5 bases at V and 8 bases at J, with 22 bases between the two ends. Germline V gene sequence: CDR1 SGHNT, CDR2 YENEEA. Here the CDR3 reads CASSLTGGTGYDEQFF. CDR3 DNA: TGTGCCAGCAGCCTAACGGGGGGTACAGGGTACGATGAGCAGTTCTTC.

The count of this clone is one. V usage is TRBV11-2 and J usage is TRBJ2-1; 11 bases map to TRBD1. Germline CDR1 SGHAT, CDR2 FQNNGV. The CDR3 is 15 amino acids. The J segment lost 5 bases and the V segment lost 5 bases, leaving 5 bases of the junction unmatched. The CDR3 spells CASSAGTGGNNEQFF. CDR3 nucleotides: TGTGCCAGCAGCGCGGGGACAGGGGGAAACAATGAGCAGTTCTTC.

J is TRBJ2-7 and V is TRBV27; the D gene is possibly TRBD1 (6 bases). The CDR3 contains 15 residues. Germline-derived CDR1 and CDR2 are MNHEY and SMNVEV (reference sequence). The V gene lost 8 bases and the J gene lost 3 bases, with 20 bases spanning the gap. The CDR3 spells CASAPTGPEIYEQYF. As DNA, the CDR3 is TGTGCCAGCGCACCGACAGGTCCCGAAATCTACGAGCAGTACTTC.

The chain uses TRBV28 and TRBJ2-5; 10 nucleotides line up with TRBD1. From germline, CDR1 is MDHEN and CDR2 SYDVKM. The CDR3 length is 15 residues. The V gene end was trimmed by 4 bases and the J gene end by 2 bases; junction bases not matched to a gene: 4. The CDR3 bases are TGTGCCAGCAGTTATAGGACAGGGGGGCAAGAGACCCAGTACTTC. It specifies CASSYRTGGQETQYF.

The genes are TRBV12-3 or TRBV12-4 and TRBJ2-7; D is perhaps TRBD1 (7 bases). V was pared by 8 bases and J by 7 bases, with 15 bases between. The CDR3 extends over 12 amino acids. The CDR3 DNA reads TGTGCCAGCCGGAGGGGGCTCCTGGAGCAGTACTTC. Amino acid sequence: CASRRGLLEQYF.

This CDR3 is CASSKGEGQGGTEAFF. CDR3 sequence (DNA): TGTGCCAGCAGCAAAGGGGAAGGACAGGGAGGCACTGAAGCTTTCTTT. The chain employs TRBV21-1 and TRBJ1-1; TRBD1 is the table's D call, not checked against the DNA. TRBV21-1 represents a pseudogene. The CDR3 totals 16 residues.